This TCR beta chain was documented in a study of shared clonotypes between healthy human individuals. Whole-study context: In total, the donors were two women and a few men aged 18 to 49.

About this clone: Antigen specificity is unknown.

CD45RO-negative, CCR7-selected cells formed the naive CD8 fraction, which excluded terminally differentiated effector memory CD45RA+ cells. All of the donors resided in Nashville, Tennessee, and each was a Caucasian adult. Only in-frame clones appear in the TCRdb table, and some are missing; sequencing was by immunoSEQ multiplex PCR. The table records hundreds of thousands of clones, around 95% of them present only once. CDR3 length equals 13 residues. CDR1 SGHDT and CDR2 YYEEEE come from the germline V gene. Trimming left V 2 bases short and J 2 bases short, with 7 bases between. Study-level results: Among donors, sharing of clonotypes was expected to be affected by sequencing depth. In general, naive subsets displayed greater estimated richness than memory subsets did.

This receptor was obtained from a woman aged 25 to 39 in good health. The genes are TRBV5-6 and TRBJ1-2; no clear D. The source material was naive CD8+ T cells sorted from blood. CDR3 in DNA: TGTGCCAGCAGCTTAACAGAAAACTATGGCTACACCTTC. This sequence encodes CASSLTENYGYTF.